This entry lists 12 T cell receptor beta chains sequenced from one sample in a study of control samples from healthy donors and cancer patients. Libraries were prepared by immunoSEQ multiplex PCR; TCRdb keeps only in-frame clonotypes and omits some of them. The data show more than 95,000 clones, 85% to 95% seen once. Sequencing used PBMCs. Receptors were obtained from a man aged 80 or over with head and neck cancer.

The chain is built from TRBV5-6 and TRBJ2-4, with TRBD2 as a possible D gene (5 bases). The CDR3 runs to 12 residues. From germline, CDR1 is SGHDT and CDR2 YYEEEE. Trimming took off 2 bases at V and 9 bases at J, with 9 bases between the two ends. CDR3 nucleotides: TGTGCCAGCAGCTTCGGGGTCGGCATTCAGTACTTC. It yields the protein CASSFGVGIQYF. The full variable domain, in which reference TRBV5-6 and TRBJ2-4 provide the parts outside the CDR3, is DAGVTQSPTHLIKTRGQQVTLRCSPKSGHDTVSWYQQALGQGPQFIFQYYEEEERQRGNFPDRFSGHQFPNYSSELNVNALLLGDSALYLCASSFGVGIQYFGAGTRLSVL.

The chain has TRBV7-2 and TRBJ1-1, with 7 bases aligning to TRBD1. The CDR3 is made up of 17 amino acids. Germline CDR1 SGHTA, CDR2 FQGNSA. The V and J ends lost 2 bases and 0 bases, in that order; junction bases with no gene match: 9. The chain's CDR3 is CASSLFSGQIMNTEAFF. The CDR3 DNA sequence: TGTGCCAGCAGCTTATTTTCGGGACAGATTATGAACACTGAAGCTTTCTTT.

The sample holds one count of this clone. V usage is TRBV30 and J usage is TRBJ1-1, with 9 bases identical to TRBD1. V lost 2 bases, J lost 1 base, and 2 bases stayed unmatched. The length of the CDR3 is 14 residues. CDR1 GTSNPN and CDR2 SVGIG come from the germline V gene (reference sequence). The CDR3 nucleotides read TGTGCCTGGAGTAACAGGGGGCGGAACACTGAAGCTTTCTTT. Translating gives CAWSNRGRNTEAFF.

This clone was detected only a few times. This chain uses TRBV5-1 with TRBJ1-2, with D tentatively TRBD1 (6 bases). Germline CDR1 and CDR2: SGHRS and YFSETQ. Trimming cost V 0 bases and J 2 bases, with 11 bases left between them. The CDR3 consists of 15 residues. In nucleotides, the CDR3 is TGCGCCAGCAGCTTGGGTGGGGGGCGAAACTATGGCTACACCTTC. Translated: CASSLGGGRNYGYTF. Full variable domain (outside the CDR3, taken from reference TRBV5-1 and TRBJ1-2): KAGVTQTPRYLIKTRGQQVTLSCSPISGHRSVSWYQQTPGQGLQFLFEYFSETQRNKGNFPGRFSGRQFSNSRSEMNVSTLELGDSALYLCASSLGGGRNYGYTFGSGTRLTVV.

In DNA form, the CDR3 reads TGCGCCAGCAGCTCCCAAGAGACCCAGTACTTC. As protein: CASSSQETQYF. The genes are TRBV5-1 and TRBJ2-5; no firm D call. The CDR3 covers 11 residues. V lost 3 bases to trimming and J lost 1 base, with 1 base between them. Germline values: CDR1 SGHRS, CDR2 YFSETQ.

The chain is built from TRBV5-1 and TRBJ2-7, with 10 bases matching TRBD2. The trim removed 4 bases at V and 0 bases at J, leaving 7 bases unmatched. Germline CDR1 reads SGHRS; CDR2 reads YFSETQ. The CDR3 consists of 16 residues. Here the CDR3 reads CASSHISGRYSYEQYF. The CDR3 DNA is TGCGCCAGCAGCCACATTAGCGGGAGGTACTCCTACGAGCAGTACTTC. Full variable domain (outside the CDR3, taken from reference TRBV5-1 and TRBJ2-7): KAGVTQTPRYLIKTRGQQVTLSCSPISGHRSVSWYQQTPGQGLQFLFEYFSETQRNKGNFPGRFSGRQFSNSRSEMNVSTLELGDSALYLCASSHISGRYSYEQYFGPGTRLTVT.

The gene calls are TRBV10-1 and TRBJ2-6; D is unclear. The germline V gene encodes CDR1 WNHNN and CDR2 SYGVQD (reference sequence). The ends were cut back, 0 bases at V and 2 bases at J, with 8 bases in the middle. The CDR3 is 16 residues long. The CDR3 loop is CASSESIRAGANVLTF. For the CDR3, the DNA is TGCGCCAGCAGTGAGTCGATAAGGGCTGGGGCCAACGTCCTGACTTTC.

The CDR3 protein is CASSPGLFLRTVNEQFF. The CDR3 bases are TGTGCCAGCTCACCCGGCTTATTTCTTAGGACAGTCAATGAGCAGTTCTTC. The chain is built from TRBV18 and TRBJ2-1; D possibly corresponds to TRBD1 (6 bases). Trimming pared 3 bases from V and 6 bases from J, leaving 21 bases between. The CDR3 has 17 amino acids. Germline V gives CDR1 KGHSH, CDR2 LQKENI. Variable domain in full (rest from reference TRBV18 and TRBJ2-1): NAGVMQNPRHLVRRRGQEARLRCSPMKGHSHVYWYRQLPEEGLKFMVYLQKENIIDESGMPKERFSAEFPKEGPSILRIQQVVRGDSAAYFCASSPGLFLRTVNEQFFGPGTRLTVL.

The rearrangement joins TRBV5-1 to TRBJ1-3; 9 bases are a match to TRBD1. Germline V CDR1 and CDR2: SGHRS, YFSETQ. Trimming at V came to 3 bases and at J to 0 bases, leaving 13 bases not matched to a gene. The CDR3 has 19 residues. The chain's CDR3 is CASSSQTTGGPYSGNTIYF. CDR3 nucleotides: TGCGCCAGCAGCTCGCAGACGACAGGGGGTCCCTACTCTGGAAACACCATATATTTT. The full variable domain, rest sourced from reference TRBV5-1 and TRBJ1-3, is KAGVTQTPRYLIKTRGQQVTLSCSPISGHRSVSWYQQTPGQGLQFLFEYFSETQRNKGNFPGRFSGRQFSNSRSEMNVSTLELGDSALYLCASSSQTTGGPYSGNTIYFGEGSWLTVV.

This sequence joins TRBV18 and TRBJ2-3; TRBD2 might be the D (6 bases). Trimming cost V 2 bases and J 0 bases, with 9 bases left between them. The CDR3 has 15 amino acids. Per germline, CDR1 KGHSH and CDR2 LQKENI. CDR3 nucleotides: TGTGCCAGCTCACCAGCGGGAAGTAGCACAGATACGCAGTATTTT. Translation: CASSPAGSSTDTQYF.

This chain links TRBV18 with TRBJ1-4; D not certain. V shed 3 bases and J shed 4 bases, with 15 bases lying between them. The germline CDR1 and CDR2 sequences are KGHSH and LQKENI. This CDR3 has 16 amino acids. CDR3 sequence: CASSPQPAGNNEKLFF. The DNA for the CDR3 is TGTGCCAGCTCACCTCAACCGGCGGGAAATAATGAAAAACTGTTTTTT.

The V and J genes are TRBV7-9 and TRBJ1-3; D uncertain. The germline V gene encodes CDR1 SEHNR and CDR2 FQNEAQ (reference sequence). This CDR3 has 11 amino acids. Trimming stripped 5 bases from V and 8 bases from J, with 7 bases between. The CDR3 region is CASSPRDTIYF. CDR3 nucleotides: TGTGCCAGCAGCCCTCGGGACACCATATATTTT.